This record concerns one T cell receptor beta chain sequence. As yet, its antigen is unknown. Regarding treatment: oral pan-JAK inhibitor, 5-10 mg twice daily. This specimen comes from a study of CD8+ T cells in alopecia areata. The overall study: The authors scored treated patients' severity by affected scalp percentage. Whole-study results and caveats: Within the top 100, expanded CD8+ clones significantly decreased with tofacitinib, as did scalp clonality.

TCR sequencing used cDNA made by reverse transcription of extracted RNA. Measured with immunoSEQ multiplex PCR; TCRdb has only the in-frame clones, and not every one. The sample shows approximately 200,000 clones, roughly three fifths of them seen only once. This clonotype was obtained from a human donor with alopecia areata. This specimen was CD4+ T cells sorted from blood, taken at week 4, from a patient treated with tofacitinib.

As DNA, the CDR3 is TGCGCCAGCGCAATACAGGGTTCTGGGGCCAACGTCCTGACTTTC. Protein product: CASAIQGSGANVLTF. The chain links TRBV5-1 to TRBJ2-6, with D possibly being TRBD1 (6 bases). Germline V gene data show CDR1 as SGHRS and CDR2 as YFSETQ. V was clipped by 7 bases and J by 1 base, with 12 bases between them. The CDR3 is 15 residues long.